These 10 T cell receptor beta chains were sequenced from one sample in a study of T cells in Graves' hyperthyroidism and ophthalmopathy. The TCR beta CDR3 regions underwent amplification using RNA transcripts as the source. First-round RT-PCR with HTBI primers amplified the TCR CDR3 region. TCRdb used MiXCR to reprocess the multiplex PCR reads, holding one entry per CDR3 protein. The sample has hundreds of thousands of distinct CDR3 sequences, around 17% seen once. The sample taken for sequencing was blood. The receptors come from a woman aged 18-29 years with Graves' hyperthyroidism.

This clonotype was detected a few times. The chain recombines TRBV7-6 with TRBJ2-3; 8 bases are shared with TRBD1. The CDR3 contains 15 residues. CDR1 and CDR2 (germline): SGHVS, FNYEAQ. With V trimmed by 5 bases and J by 3 bases, 7 bases remained unmatched. CDR3 sequence reads: CASSPDRGMTDTQYF. DNA for the CDR3: TGTGCCAGCAGCCCCGACAGGGGTATGACAGATACGCAGTATTTT.

The rearrangement joins TRBV20-1 to TRBJ1-3; 11 nucleotides align to TRBD1. J gave up 2 bases and V 2 bases, and 5 bases lay outside the gene matches. CDR3 length: 16 residues. Germline values: CDR1 DFQATT, CDR2 SNEGSKA (reference sequence). DNA of the CDR3: TGCAGTGCTAGATCCGGGACAGGGGGTACTGGAAACACCATATATTTT. The encoded protein is CSARSGTGGTGNTIYF.

This chain connects TRBV5-1 to TRBJ2-5; perhaps TRBD1 as D (5 bases). There are 14 residues in the CDR3. Germline CDR1 SGHRS, CDR2 YFSETQ. V was trimmed by 4 bases and J by 2 bases, leaving 12 bases between them. The chain's CDR3 is CASSKTATQETQYF. The CDR3 nucleotides read TGCGCCAGCAGCAAGACAGCGACACAAGAGACCCAGTACTTC.

The chain is built from TRBV14 and TRBJ2-5; D remains unclear. The germline gives CDR1 SGHDN, CDR2 FVKESK. The CDR3 has 13 residues. V was cut by 3 bases and J by 4 bases, with 9 bases left in between. The CDR3 bases are TGTGCCAGCAGCCAGGGTCTAGGAGAGACCCAGTACTTC. Its translation is CASSQGLGETQYF.

The rearrangement links TRBV24-1 to TRBJ2-5; 10 positions match TRBD2. Germline values: CDR1 KGHDR, CDR2 SFDVKD. The CDR3 runs 19 residues. With 1 base clipped from V and 1 base from J, the junction kept 11 bases outside the gene matches. CDR3 protein: CATSDFRTSGSYFQETQYF. CDR3 nucleotide sequence: TGTGCCACCAGTGATTTTCGGACTAGCGGAAGTTACTTCCAAGAGACCCAGTACTTC.

This clonotype was picked up many times. J is TRBJ1-2 and V is TRBV20-1; D might be TRBD1 (5 bases). Trimming stripped 2 bases from V and 1 base from J, with 14 bases between. The germline gives CDR1 DFQATT, CDR2 SNEGSKA (reference sequence). The CDR3 loop spans 15 amino acids. As DNA, the CDR3 is TGCAGTGCTAGATCCCAGACAGACGTTAACTATGGCTACACCTTC. Translating it yields CSARSQTDVNYGYTF.

This chain links TRBV7-9 with TRBJ2-5, with TRBD1 matching over 8 bases. Germline CDR1 SEHNR, CDR2 FQNEAQ (reference sequence). The CDR3 sequence is 15 residues long. The V gene end was trimmed by 2 bases and the J gene end by 5 bases; junction bases not matched to a gene: 7. The CDR3 sequence is CASSLTRTGRETQYF. The CDR3 bases are TGTGCCAGCAGCTTAACCCGGACAGGGAGGGAGACCCAGTACTTC.

This clonotype was observed at least ten times. The rearrangement uses TRBV11-1 and TRBJ1-1; 8 bases are shared with TRBD1. The V gene's germline CDR1 is SGHAT and CDR2 FQDESV (reference sequence). The V segment lost 1 base and the J segment 7 bases; nucleotides outside the gene matches: 5. CDR3 length: 14 amino acids. The CDR3 region is CASSLGTGIFEAFF. The CDR3 DNA is TGTGCCAGCAGCTTAGGGACAGGGATCTTTGAAGCTTTCTTT.

This clonotype was detected only a few times. V gene TRBV13 combines with J gene TRBJ2-2, with 9 bases fitting TRBD1. Germline CDR1 is PRHDT and CDR2 is FYEKMQ (reference sequence). CDR3 size: 17 residues. V was pared by 5 bases and J by 2 bases, with 9 bases of the junction left unmatched. The CDR3 DNA reads TGTGCCAGCAGCCCCGGAGGAACAGGGGGCAACACCGGGGAGCTGTTTTTT. It codes for CASSPGGTGGNTGELFF.

J is TRBJ1-5 and V is TRBV12-3 or TRBV12-4; 7 bases map to TRBD1. The CDR3 consists of 13 residues. The V gene end was trimmed by 5 bases and the J gene end by 7 bases; junction bases not matched to a gene: 5. CDR3 sequence (DNA): TGTGCCAGCAGTGATGGACAGGTCCAGCCCCAGCATTTT. It is translated as CASSDGQVQPQHF.